What follows are 26 T cell receptor beta chains derived from one specimen sequenced in a study of T cells in Graves' hyperthyroidism and ophthalmopathy. RNA transcripts yielded amplified TCR beta CDR3 regions. TCR CDR3 regions were first amplified by RT-PCR with HTBI primers. From the multiplex PCR reads, TCRdb called clonotypes with MiXCR, one entry per CDR3 protein. The repertoire consists of around 620,000 distinct CDR3 sequences, with 15% to 20% occurring once and the leading ten covering approximately 3.9%. The sample was blood. The receptor source for this set is a woman aged 25 to 39 with Graves' hyperthyroidism.

This clonotype was recorded many times. The J gene is TRBJ1-1, the V gene TRBV5-1; D gene unclear. The CDR3 extends over 15 amino acids. The germline V and J ends were trimmed by 3 bases and 0 bases, with 12 bases remaining between them. In germline, CDR1 is SGHRS, CDR2 YFSETQ. As DNA, the CDR3 is TGCGCCAGCAGCTCAGTTTCCTCCATGAACACTGAAGCTTTCTTT. It is translated as CASSSVSSMNTEAFF.

The chain uses TRBV12-3 or TRBV12-4 and TRBJ2-7; the D gene could be TRBD1 or TRBD2 (5 bases each). V was trimmed by 3 bases and J by 6 bases, leaving 18 bases between them. The CDR3 is made up of 15 amino acids. CDR3 nucleotides: TGTGCCAGCAGTTTGGGACGCCGGGACCCTTTCGAGCAGTACTTC. Translation gives CASSLGRRDPFEQYF.

Only a few counts were recorded for this clonotype. This chain uses TRBV27 with TRBJ1-2; D is possibly TRBD1 (5 bases). The germline V gene encodes CDR1 MNHEY and CDR2 SMNVEV (reference sequence). The CDR3 is 13 amino acids. Trimming left V 3 bases short and J 8 bases short, with 13 bases between. The CDR3: CASSLAGDRGYTF. DNA for the CDR3: TGTGCCAGCAGTTTGGCGGGGGACCGGGGCTACACCTTC.

This clonotype was counted ten times or more. The chain couples TRBV6-5 to TRBJ2-5, with a weak D call TRBD2 (6 bases). The V end was cut by 0 bases, the J end by 3 bases, with 23 bases between. The CDR3 has 19 residues. The V gene's germline CDR1 is MNHEY and CDR2 SVGAGI. The CDR3 nucleotides are TGTGCCAGCAGTTACTCGTCAGCGGGCACAGCTACGGCAAAAGAGACCCAGTACTTC. Its translation: CASSYSSAGTATAKETQYF.

The rearrangement uses TRBV30 and TRBJ2-5; D is possibly TRBD1 or TRBD2 (5 bases each). The CDR3 runs to 16 residues. Germline CDR1 reads GTSNPN; CDR2 reads SVGIG (reference sequence). V was shortened by 0 bases and J by 5 bases, with 19 bases between the two germline ends. The CDR3, as DNA: TGTGCCTGGAGTGTACACCCGGGACCCCTGGGGGAGACCCAGTACTTC. Translated, it gives CAWSVHPGPLGETQYF.

The table lists this clonotype with many counts. The rearrangement links TRBV11-2 to TRBJ1-1; TRBD1 matches at 10 bases. After removal of 5 bases from V and 6 bases from J, the junction contained 6 bases not matched to a gene. Germline V lookup: CDR1 SGHAT, CDR2 FQNNGV. The CDR3 length is 14 residues. CDR3 DNA sequence: TGTGCCAGCAGCCCGACGGGACAGGGGCCTGAAGCTTTCTTT. It translates to CASSPTGQGPEAFF.

This clonotype was picked up a small number of times. The genes are TRBV12-3 or TRBV12-4 and TRBJ2-1; no clear D. Deletions cut 5 bases from V and 3 bases from J, with 20 bases between. The CDR3 has 17 amino acids. CDR3 sequence reads: CASSPSGPHGVYNEQFF. In nucleotides, the CDR3 is TGTGCCAGCAGTCCGTCTGGGCCCCATGGCGTCTACAATGAGCAGTTCTTC.

The chain is built from TRBV28 and TRBJ2-2; 7 nucleotides align to TRBD1. CDR1 MDHEN and CDR2 SYDVKM come from the germline V gene. V was clipped by 4 bases and J by 4 bases; unmatched bases: 3. This CDR3 region has 14 residues. The CDR3 protein is CASSSNRGTGELFF. CDR3 nucleotides: TGTGCCAGCAGTTCGAACAGGGGCACCGGGGAGCTGTTTTTT.

The rearrangement uses TRBV4-1 and TRBJ1-2; D gene unclear. The CDR3 has 15 residues. CDR1 and CDR2 from the germline V gene are MGHRA and YSYEKL. V shed 3 bases and J shed 1 base, with 12 bases lying between them. CDR3: CASSQRTDLNYGYTF. CDR3 coding DNA: TGCGCCAGCAGCCAGAGGACGGACCTTAACTATGGCTACACCTTC.

This clonotype was seen at least ten times. This chain joins TRBV11-2 and TRBJ2-7, with 7 nucleotides matching TRBD2. CDR1 is SGHAT, CDR2 FQNNGV, per germline. The trim removed 3 bases at V and 3 bases at J, leaving 5 bases unmatched. The CDR3 has 14 amino acids. CDR3: CASSFQRDSYEQYF. The CDR3 bases are TGTGCCAGCAGCTTCCAGCGGGATAGCTACGAGCAGTACTTC.

This clonotype was detected ten times or more. V and J are TRBV27 and TRBJ1-1; D perhaps matches TRBD1 (5 bases). Per germline, CDR1 MNHEY and CDR2 SMNVEV (reference sequence). The V end was cut by 8 bases, the J end by 6 bases, with 16 bases between. The CDR3 has 13 residues. CDR3 protein: CASGKGRGAEAFF. DNA of the CDR3: TGTGCCAGCGGGAAGGGGCGCGGGGCTGAAGCTTTCTTT.

The chain employs TRBV19 and TRBJ2-2, with no clear D. CDR1 is LNHDA, CDR2 SQIVND, per germline (reference sequence). The ends were cut back, 11 bases at V and 5 bases at J, with 18 bases in the middle. CDR3 length equals 14 residues. This CDR3 reads CAGRVRVGTGELFF. CDR3 coding DNA: TGTGCCGGACGAGTCCGAGTAGGAACCGGGGAGCTGTTTTTT. The full variable domain, rest sourced from reference TRBV19 and TRBJ2-2, is DGGITQSPKYLFRKEGQNVTLSCEQNLNHDAMYWYRQDPGQGLRLIYYSQIVNDFQKGDIAEGYSVSREKKESFPLTVTSAQKNPTAFYLCAGRVRVGTGELFFGEGSRLTVL.

This clonotype occurred many times. The chain has TRBV2 and TRBJ2-7, with D possibly called TRBD1 or TRBD2 (5 bases each). CDR3 size: 15 residues. Per the germline V gene, CDR1 is SNHLY and CDR2 is FYNNEI. Trimming stripped 3 bases from V and 2 bases from J, with 14 bases between. The CDR3 DNA follows: TGTGCCAGCAGTGACGAGGGGCTAGCTACCTACGAGCAGTACTTC. As protein: CASSDEGLATYEQYF.

V usage is TRBV9 and J usage is TRBJ2-3; D might be TRBD2 (6 bases). Germline assignment: CDR1 SGDLS and CDR2 YYNGEE. V lost 0 bases and J lost 5, with 19 bases in between. The CDR3 has 17 residues. The CDR3 DNA is TGTGCCAGCAGCGTAGCGGGAGTGTCTGACCGGGGAGATACGCAGTATTTT. Amino acid sequence: CASSVAGVSDRGDTQYF.

The chain recombines TRBV25-1 with TRBJ1-6; no definite D call. Trimming pared 5 bases from V and 7 bases from J, leaving 12 bases between. CDR1 and CDR2 from the germline V gene are MGHDK and SYGVNS. The CDR3 totals 14 residues. The CDR3 sequence is CASSTSTWNSPLHF. In DNA form, the CDR3 reads TGTGCCAGCAGTACCAGCACGTGGAATTCACCCCTCCACTTT.

This clonotype was detected only a few times. A read error may produce the germline difference seen at one junction end. V usage is TRBV6-1 and J usage is TRBJ2-7; TRBD1 matches at 7 bases. Germline CDR1 is MNHNS and CDR2 is SASEGT. The CDR3 contains 15 residues. The CDR3 sequence is CASSELGDSSYERYF. The CDR3 region has the DNA TGTGCCAGCAGTGAACTGGGGGACAGCTCCTACGAGCGGTACTTC.

This clonotype was seen at least ten times. The chain couples TRBV28 to TRBJ1-1, with TRBD1 matching over 7 bases. This CDR3 region has 13 residues. V was clipped by 7 bases and J by 3 bases; unmatched bases: 5. Germline CDR1 is MDHEN and CDR2 is SYDVKM. The CDR3 nucleotides are TGTGCCAGCAACCGGGACAGCTACACTGAAGCTTTCTTT. Translating it yields CASNRDSYTEAFF.

This clonotype has at least ten counts. The J gene is TRBJ2-7, the V gene TRBV12-3 or TRBV12-4, with D maybe TRBD1 (6 bases). V lost 2 bases and J lost 3, with 11 bases in between. This CDR3 is built from 14 residues. CDR3 sequence reads: CASSLSGHLYEQYF. DNA for the CDR3: TGTGCCAGCAGTTTATCGGGACACCTCTACGAGCAGTACTTC.

The chain recombines TRBV2 with TRBJ2-3, with TRBD2 matching 11 bases. CDR3 length: 13 amino acids. Trimming took 7 bases from V and 3 from J; bases not matched to a gene: 0. Germline V gives CDR1 SNHLY, CDR2 FYNNEI. This CDR3 reads CASTSGRTDTQYF. CDR3 DNA sequence: TGTGCCAGCACTAGCGGGAGGACAGATACGCAGTATTTT. The whole variable domain, remainder taken from reference TRBV2 and TRBJ2-3, is EPEVTQTPSHQVTQMGQEVILRCVPISNHLYFYWYRQILGQKVEFLVSFYNNEISEKSEIFDDQFSVERPDGSNFTLKIRSTKLEDSAMYFCASTSGRTDTQYFGPGTRLTVL.

This clonotype was seen only a few times. V and J are TRBV20-1 and TRBJ2-2, with D possibly being TRBD1 or TRBD2 (5 bases each). CDR1 and CDR2 (germline): DFQATT, SNEGSKA (reference sequence). The CDR3 sequence is 15 residues long. V lost 0 bases and J 6 bases, leaving 14 bases between the germline ends. This chain's CDR3 is CSARDRALGAGELFF. The CDR3 DNA reads as TGCAGTGCTAGAGACAGGGCCTTGGGGGCCGGGGAGCTGTTTTTT.

Many counts were recorded for this clonotype. The CDR3 spells CASGGALGELFF. CDR3 nucleotides: TGTGCTAGTGGAGGGGCTTTAGGGGAGCTGTTTTTT. This chain connects TRBV12-5 to TRBJ2-2, with D perhaps matching TRBD1 (5 bases). Deletions cut 6 bases from V and 8 bases from J, with 10 bases between. Germline V gene data show CDR1 as LGHNT and CDR2 as FRNRAP. The CDR3 loop spans 12 amino acids.

This clonotype has only a few counts. The chain uses TRBV5-8 and TRBJ2-7; D call uncertain. The CDR3 consists of 11 residues. Looked up from germline, CDR1 is SGHTS and CDR2 is YDEGEE. With 4 bases removed from V and 3 bases from J, the gap between germline ends came to 5 bases. CDR3 bases: TGTGCCAGCAGCCCAGTCTACGAGCAGTACTTC. It is translated as CASSPVYEQYF.

In this sample, this clonotype turned up many times. V gene TRBV5-6 combines with J gene TRBJ2-1; TRBD2 matches 11 bases. The J segment lost 5 bases and the V segment lost 4 bases, leaving 2 bases of the junction unmatched. The CDR3 has 14 amino acids. The germline gives CDR1 SGHDT, CDR2 YYEEEE. The CDR3 sequence is CASSQGLADNEQFF. The CDR3 DNA is TGTGCCAGCAGCCAGGGACTAGCGGACAATGAGCAGTTCTTC.

This clonotype has at least ten counts. The genes are TRBV6-1 and TRBJ2-7; the match to TRBD1 covers 12 bases. Per germline, CDR1 MNHNS and CDR2 SASEGT. V lost 7 bases and J lost 7; bases outside the gene matches: 8. This CDR3 is built from 14 residues. CDR3 region: CASMRDRGLGEQYF. The CDR3 DNA is TGTGCCAGCATGCGGGACAGGGGGCTGGGGGAGCAGTACTTC.

This clonotype was picked up many times. This chain uses TRBV10-2 with TRBJ2-7, with 10 bases aligning to TRBD2. In germline, CDR1 is WSHSY, CDR2 SAAADI. CDR3 length: 14 amino acids. V shed 7 bases, J shed 2 bases, and the junction held 5 bases outside the gene matches. CDR3: CASIGTSAPYEQYF. In DNA form, the CDR3 reads TGCGCCAGCATCGGGACTAGCGCTCCCTACGAGCAGTACTTC.

This clonotype was recorded many times. The chain is built from TRBV7-2 and TRBJ2-3, with D possibly TRBD2 on 5 matching bases. The CDR3 contains 17 residues. Germline V gene data show CDR1 as SGHTA and CDR2 as FQGNSA. The ends were cut back, 1 base at V and 3 bases at J, with 17 bases in the middle. The CDR3 DNA reads TGTGCCAGCAGCTTAGGTATCGGGGTTGGACCGACAGATACGCAGTATTTT. Protein: CASSLGIGVGPTDTQYF.